The rows below give T cell receptor beta chains drawn from one sample of a study of shared clonotypes between healthy human individuals. TCRdb keeps only in-frame clones here, not all; method: immunoSEQ multiplex PCR. The sample lists approximately 320,000 clones, under 80% occurring once. The sample taken for sequencing was memory CD4+ T cells sorted from blood. The receptor source for this set is a man younger than 40 in good health. The CDR3 runs from the conserved cysteine through the conserved F or W. The D gene is left open where the match is weak. Size values are once, few and many counts, or a class for expanded clones, and some rows have none.

TRBJ2-5	NA	TRBV14	NA	CASSQWGGETQYF	TGTGCCAGCAGCCAATGGGGTGGGGAGACCCAGTACTTC
TRBJ2-2	TRBD1	TRBV11-2	NA	CASSLDRDRTNTGELFF	TGTGCCAGCAGCTTAGACCGGGACAGGACGAACACCGGGGAGCTGTTTTTT
TRBJ2-7	TRBD2	TRBV20-1	NA	CSADTSAEQYF	TGCAGTGCGGACACTAGCGCCGAGCAGTACTTC
TRBJ1-6	NA	TRBV5-1	NA	CASSGKTNSPLHF	TGCGCCAGCTCCGGAAAAACTAATTCACCCCTCCACTTT
TRBJ2-7	TRBD2	TRBV7-8	NA	CASSLAVRENSYEQYF	TGTGCCAGCAGCTTAGCGGTGCGGGAGAACTCCTACGAGCAGTACTTC
TRBJ2-5	TRBD1	TRBV5-4	once	CASSRAGTGNQETQYF	TGTGCCAGCAGCAGAGCCGGGACAGGGAACCAAGAGACCCAGTACTTC
TRBJ2-7	NA	TRBV18	NA	CASSLRGTNGYEQYF	TGTGCCAGCTCACTGCGGGGCACAAACGGTTACGAGCAGTACTTC
TRBJ1-2	NA	TRBV5-1	once	CASSPLSHTGGYTF	TGCGCCAGCAGCCCACTCAGTCACACTGGAGGCTACACCTTC
TRBJ1-4	TRBD1	TRBV7-2	NA	CASSSKAGTRTGVYEKLFF	TGTGCCAGCAGCTCGAAGGCCGGGACCCGGACAGGGGTTTATGAAAAACTGTTTTTT
TRBJ2-3	NA	TRBV2	few	CASRRSTDTQYF	TGTGCCAGCAGGAGATCCACAGATACGCAGTATTTT
TRBJ2-5	NA	TRBV1	NA	CTSSRGLGPVRKETQYF	TGCACCAGCAGTCGAGGATTAGGACCCGTCAGAAAGGAGACCCAGTACTTC
TRBJ1-6	NA	TRBV5-1	NA	CASSVQDNDSPLHF	TGCGCCAGCAGCGTCCAAGACAACGATTCACCCCTCCACTTT
TRBJ2-5	TRBD1	TRBV28	NA	CASSRTGFRETQYF	TGTGCCAGCAGTCGGACAGGGTTTAGAGAGACCCAGTACTTC
TRBJ2-5	NA	TRBV18	once	CASAGGQQETQYF	TGTGCCAGCGCTGGGGGACAACAAGAGACCCAGTACTTC
TRBJ1-5	NA	TRBV6-5	once	CASSYPGGVQHF	TGTGCCAGCAGTTACCCGGGTGGGGTCCAGCATTTT
TRBJ2-3	TRBD1	TRBV27	NA	CASSLLTGGGRTDTQYF	TGTGCCAGCAGTTTACTGACAGGGGGCGGGAGAACAGATACGCAGTATTTT
TRBJ2-5	TRBD1	TRBV6-1	NA	CASSDETGWRETQYF	TGTGCCAGCAGTGACGAGACAGGGTGGAGGGAGACCCAGTACTTC
TRBJ2-7	TRBD1	TRBV12-5	NA	CASGLPRQGVGEQYF	TGTGCTAGTGGTTTGCCTAGACAGGGTGTAGGCGAGCAGTACTTC
TRBJ2-5	NA	TRBV5-1	many	CASSLGVAGYATQYF	TGCGCCAGCAGCTTAGGAGTGGCGGGATACGCGACCCAGTACTTC
TRBJ2-5	TRBD2	TRBV30	NA	CAWSPTSGETQYF	TGTGCCTGGAGCCCGACTAGCGGGGAGACCCAGTACTTC
TRBJ1-5	NA	TRBV7-8	few	CASSLPGQPQHF	TGTGCCAGCAGCTTGCCCGGTCAGCCCCAGCATTTT
TRBJ1-1	NA	TRBV10-1	NA	CASAPSVNTEAFF	TGCGCCAGCGCACCTTCAGTGAACACTGAAGCTTTCTTT
TRBJ1-4	NA	TRBV19	NA	CASSISRMVAKLFF	TGTGCCAGTAGTATCTCCAGGATGGTGGCGAAACTGTTTTTT
TRBJ1-2	NA	TRBV2	NA	CASSLNGYTF	TGTGCCAGCAGTTTAAATGGCTACACCTTC
TRBJ2-7	TRBD2	TRBV11-3	NA	CASSLGGGYEQYF	TGTGCCAGCAGCTTAGGGGGGGGCTACGAGCAGTACTTC
TRBJ2-2	NA	TRBV10-3	NA	CAISGDYTGELFF	TGTGCCATCAGTGGGGACTACACCGGGGAGCTGTTTTTT
TRBJ2-7	TRBD2	TRBV5-6	NA	CASSSRGGPVPYEQYF	TGTGCCAGCAGCTCCCGCGGGGGGCCGGTCCCCTACGAGCAGTACTTC
TRBJ2-1	NA	TRBV6-5	NA	CASSYSTRSSYNEQFF	TGTGCCAGCAGTTACTCGACTAGGAGCTCCTACAATGAGCAGTTCTTC
TRBJ1-5	NA	TRBV2	medium-sized	CASSVGRGGQPQHF	TGTGCCAGCAGTGTGGGAAGGGGCGGACAGCCCCAGCATTTT
TRBJ2-1	TRBD1	TRBV19	NA	CASSPGQGVGNEQFF	TGTGCCAGTAGCCCGGGACAGGGGGTGGGCAATGAGCAGTTCTTC
TRBJ2-1	TRBD2	TRBV7-6	NA	CASSVTPGSGRTNEQFF	TGTGCCAGCAGCGTAACCCCGGGTAGCGGGAGAACCAATGAGCAGTTCTTC
TRBJ2-1	NA	TRBV5-4	NA	CASSLVLSNYNEQFF	TGTGCCAGCAGCTTGGTTCTTTCTAATTACAATGAGCAGTTCTTC
TRBJ2-7	NA	TRBV10-1	NA	CASSSGRTYEQYF	TGCGCCAGCTCCTCGGGACGGACCTACGAGCAGTACTTC
TRBJ2-1	TRBD2	TRBV5-1	NA	CASSLGLAGEGQFF	TGCGCCAGCAGCTTGGGACTAGCGGGAGAGGGGCAGTTCTTC
TRBJ1-3	NA	TRBV30	once	CAWTAWAVGNTIYF	TGTGCCTGGACTGCGTGGGCTGTCGGAAACACCATATATTTT
TRBJ2-2	TRBD2	TRBV7-7	NA	CASSFAGVGTGELFF	TGTGCCAGCAGCTTTGCGGGAGTGGGGACCGGGGAGCTGTTTTTT
TRBJ2-7	TRBD2	TRBV6-5	NA	CASRKRELYEQYF	TGTGCCAGCAGGAAGCGGGAGTTGTACGAGCAGTACTTC
TRBJ2-1	NA	TRBV7-6	NA	CASSFGPGPTYNEQFF	TGTGCCAGCAGCTTCGGCCCGGGACCGACCTACAATGAGCAGTTCTTC
TRBJ2-7	NA	TRBV5-4	NA	CASSLRTDSRREQYF	TGTGCCAGCAGCTTGAGAACCGACTCGCGGAGGGAGCAGTACTTC
TRBJ2-2	TRBD2	TRBV6-4	NA	CASRGLAGGTGELFF	TGTGCCAGCAGAGGACTAGCGGGAGGTACCGGGGAGCTGTTTTTT
TRBJ2-7	TRBD2	TRBV5-4	NA	CASSRGLAGAYEQYF	TGTGCCAGCAGCCGCGGACTAGCGGGAGCCTACGAGCAGTACTTC
TRBJ2-3	NA	TRBV5-1	few	CASSEPGGADTQYF	TGCGCCAGCAGCGAACCGGGTGGGGCAGATACGCAGTATTTT
TRBJ1-1	TRBD1	TRBV5-1	NA	CASSNPGQGGGEAFF	TGCGCCAGCAGCAACCCGGGACAGGGGGGCGGTGAAGCTTTCTTT
TRBJ2-1	TRBD2	TRBV18	NA	CASSRSSSGSYNEQFF	TGTGCCAGCTCTCGATCCTCTAGCGGCTCATACAATGAGCAGTTCTTC
TRBJ1-5	NA	TRBV11-2	NA	CASSHTDSSNQPQHF	TGTGCCAGCAGCCATACGGACAGTAGCAATCAGCCCCAGCATTTT
TRBJ2-7	NA	TRBV29-1	NA	CSVNSPREGQYF	TGCAGCGTTAACAGCCCCAGGGAAGGGCAGTACTTC
TRBJ1-2	NA	TRBV5-6	NA	CASSLSPDSKYGYTF	TGTGCCAGCAGCTTGTCTCCCGATAGTAAATATGGCTACACCTTC
TRBJ1-1	NA	TRBV28	NA	CASHSPQGFTEAFF	TGTGCCAGCCACTCCCCACAGGGTTTCACTGAAGCTTTCTTT
TRBJ1-4	NA	TRBV28	NA	CASQGATNEKLFF	TGTGCCAGCCAGGGAGCAACTAATGAAAAACTGTTTTTT